A selection of T cell receptor beta chains follows, all from one sample in a study of a mutant IDH1 vaccine in newly diagnosed glioma. Their recognized antigens are unknown. Using immunoSEQ multiplex PCR, the repertoire was profiled, and TCRdb retains in-frame clones only, with some absent. This sample has about 94,000 clones, with around 92% found just once. Specimen: PBMCs, collected from a glioma patient whose treatment included an IDH1 peptide vaccine. These TCRs come from a woman aged 50 to 60 with glioma. Each CDR3 is given with its conserved first and last residue. The D gene is left open where the match is weak. For some rows the clone size is stated as once, few or many, or as a class when expanded; others skip it.

v_call,j_call,clone_size,d_call,cdr3_aa,cdr3_nt
TRBV28,TRBJ1-1,.,TRBD1,CASSWLRTGTLNTEAFF,TGTGCCAGCAGTTGGCTTAGGACAGGGACATTGAACACTGAAGCTTTCTTT
TRBV6-5,TRBJ1-2,.,.,CASSYSAGAHHGYTF,TGTGCCAGCAGTTATTCGGCAGGGGCCCACCATGGCTACACCTTC
TRBV5-5,TRBJ2-1,.,.,CASSRSGTEYNEQFF,TGTGCCAGCAGCCGGAGCGGGACAGAATACAATGAGCAGTTCTTC
TRBV28,TRBJ2-7,.,TRBD2,CASSLLAGGLISYEQYF,TGTGCCAGCAGTTTACTAGCGGGAGGGCTAATTTCCTACGAGCAGTACTTC
TRBV29-1,TRBJ2-1,.,TRBD2,CSFGGRAVYNEQFF,TGCAGCTTCGGTGGGAGGGCGGTCTACAATGAGCAGTTCTTC
TRBV7-8,TRBJ1-2,.,TRBD1,CASSLVADRGSYGYTF,TGTGCCAGCAGCTTAGTAGCCGACAGGGGAAGCTATGGCTACACCTTC
TRBV5-1,TRBJ1-1,.,TRBD1,CASSVQGSGDTEAFF,TGCGCCAGCAGCGTACAGGGGTCTGGGGACACTGAAGCTTTCTTT
TRBV7-9,TRBJ1-1,.,.,CAGVLQGILNTEAFF,TGTGCCGGGGTCCTACAGGGAATTTTGAACACTGAAGCTTTCTTT
TRBV7-9,TRBJ1-5,.,.,CASSRDGNQPQHF,TGTGCCAGCAGCCGGGACGGGAATCAGCCCCAGCATTTT
TRBV7-7,TRBJ2-7,.,.,CASSEYEQYF,TGTGCTAGCAGTGAGTACGAGCAGTACTTC
TRBV5-6,TRBJ2-1,.,TRBD2,CASSSGTSQVQFF,TGTGCCAGCAGCTCGGGGACTAGTCAGGTGCAGTTCTTC
TRBV5-1,TRBJ2-2,once,TRBD1,CATATGGANTGELFF,TGCGCCACCGCGACAGGGGGCGCGAACACCGGGGAGCTGTTTTTT
TRBV5-1,TRBJ2-1,.,TRBD2,CASSTSGRGDEQFF,TGCGCCAGCTCGACTAGCGGGAGGGGGGATGAGCAGTTCTTC
TRBV28,TRBJ1-5,.,.,CASSRTGSSNQPQHF,TGTGCCAGCAGTAGGACGGGTTCTAGCAATCAGCCCCAGCATTTT
TRBV14,TRBJ1-1,few,.,CASSGATEAFF,TGTGCCAGCAGTGGTGCCACTGAAGCTTTCTTT
TRBV4-1,TRBJ2-1,.,TRBD2,CASSQGRSGRYNEQFF,TGCGCCAGCAGCCAAGGTCGGAGCGGGAGATACAATGAGCAGTTCTTC
TRBV19,TRBJ1-4,.,.,CASSIDHGAGKLFF,TGTGCCAGTAGTATAGATCATGGGGCTGGCAAACTGTTTTTT
TRBV7-2,TRBJ2-7,.,.,CASGGNTGYEQYF,TGTGCCAGCGGGGGGAACACAGGGTACGAGCAGTACTTC
TRBV27,TRBJ2-7,.,TRBD2,CASSYSGSGYEQYF,TGTGCCAGCAGTTACAGCGGGAGTGGCTACGAGCAGTACTTC
TRBV4-2,TRBJ2-7,once,.,CASSQGDTAYEQYF,TGTGCCAGCAGCCAAGGGGACACGGCCTACGAGCAGTACTTC
TRBV30,TRBJ1-2,.,TRBD1,CAWRGAGGRGYTF,TGTGCCTGGAGAGGGGCAGGGGGCCGTGGCTACACCTTC
TRBV10-3,TRBJ2-5,.,TRBD1,CAISERQGASETQYF,TGTGCCATCAGTGAGAGACAGGGGGCCTCGGAGACCCAGTACTTC
TRBV9,TRBJ1-4,.,.,CASSAEGGGNEKLFF,TGTGCCAGCAGCGCGGAGGGCGGCGGTAATGAAAAACTGTTTTTT
TRBV5-1,TRBJ1-1,.,.,CASSPLATGRGGAEAFF,TGCGCCAGCAGCCCCTTGGCGACCGGGAGAGGCGGGGCTGAAGCTTTCTTT
TRBV6-6,TRBJ1-6,.,.,CASRTAGVTNSPLHF,TGTGCCAGCCGAACGGCGGGGGTTACTAATTCACCCCTCCACTTT
TRBV5-1,TRBJ2-3,.,.,CASSLGGTGLAKDRVEQYF,TGCGCCAGCAGCTTGGGAGGGACTGGGCTGGCGAAGGACAGAGTGGAGCAGTATTTT
TRBV10-3,TRBJ2-1,.,TRBD2,CAISLGLAGETHEQFF,TGTGCCATCAGCCTGGGACTAGCGGGAGAAACCCATGAGCAGTTCTTC
TRBV5-6,TRBJ1-3,.,.,CASSLVWGDSGNTIYF,TGTGCCAGCAGCTTGGTTTGGGGGGACTCTGGAAACACCATATATTTT
TRBV27,TRBJ1-2,.,.,CASRTGGDGYTF,TGTGCCAGCAGAACCGGGGGCGACGGCTACACCTTC